These 23 T cell receptor beta chains were all obtained from the same sample, sequenced in a study of beta chain features in type 1 diabetes. The authors reverse transcribed all of the isolated RNA, so sequencing captured expressed TCRB transcripts. Data came from immunoSEQ multiplex PCR; TCRdb stores just in-frame clones and leaves some out. Among 140,000 to 150,000 clones listed, about 10% were seen once. The specimen was naive CD4+ T cells from blood. The receptors stem from a young man in good health.

The table lists this clone with a few counts. The CDR3 sequence is CASSKPGQMGEKLFF. As DNA, the CDR3 is TGTGCCAGTAGTAAGCCGGGACAGATGGGAGAAAAACTGTTTTTT. The gene calls are TRBV19 and TRBJ1-4; 7 bases fit TRBD1. This CDR3 region has 15 residues. J gave up 8 bases and V 4 bases, and 10 bases lay outside the gene matches. Germline V gives CDR1 LNHDA, CDR2 SQIVND (reference sequence).

The genes are TRBV5-5 and TRBJ2-7; 7 bases align to TRBD1. There are 14 residues in the CDR3. V lost 1 base, J lost 6 bases, and 7 bases stayed unmatched. Germline V gene sequence: CDR1 SGHKS, CDR2 YYEKEE (reference sequence). The CDR3 nucleotides are TGTGCCAGCAGCTTGTCCGGACCAGGGGGCGAGCAGTACTTC. Translating gives CASSLSGPGGEQYF.

This sequence joins TRBV7-3 and TRBJ2-7; possible D gene TRBD2, 5 bases. V was pared by 2 bases and J by 1 base, with 9 bases between. The CDR3 extends over 14 amino acids. Germline V lookup: CDR1 SGHTA, CDR2 FQGTGA. CDR3 sequence: CASSLEGISYEQYF. The CDR3 nucleotides read TGTGCCAGCAGCTTAGAGGGAATATCCTACGAGCAGTACTTC.

The chain employs TRBV6-5 and TRBJ1-5; D not certain. Germline V gives CDR1 MNHEY, CDR2 SVGAGI. The CDR3 has 15 residues. Trimming left V 0 bases short and J 5 bases short, with 11 bases between. CDR3 in DNA: TGTGCCAGCAGTTACTCGTCGGCGCGGGATCAGCCCCAGCATTTT. This sequence encodes CASSYSSARDQPQHF.

This clone was observed a few times. This rearrangement joins TRBV2 to TRBJ2-6, with 8 positions matching TRBD1. Trimming took 7 bases from V and 1 from J; bases not matched to a gene: 6. This CDR3 has 16 amino acids. In germline, CDR1 is SNHLY, CDR2 FYNNEI. In nucleotides, the CDR3 is TGTGCCAGCATGGACAGGGCCCCATCTGGGGCCAACGTCCTGACTTTC. Residues: CASMDRAPSGANVLTF.

This clone has a handful of counts. The CDR3: CASAGTAFDEQYF. CDR3 DNA: TGTGCCAGCGCCGGGACAGCTTTTGACGAGCAGTACTTC. The chain joins TRBV10-3 to TRBJ2-7, with TRBD1 matching 7 bases. The CDR3 is 13 residues long. Trimming took 10 bases from V and 5 from J; bases not matched to a gene: 11. The V gene's germline CDR1 is ENHRY and CDR2 SYGVKD.

In this sample, this clone turned up a few times. This chain links TRBV6-5 with TRBJ2-5; 7 bases line up with TRBD2. CDR1 is MNHEY and CDR2 is SVGAGI in the germline V gene. The CDR3 is 15 amino acids. Trimming cost V 7 bases and J 5 bases; bases outside gene matches: 13. The CDR3 here is CASTTYAGVPETQYF. The CDR3 region has the DNA TGTGCCAGCACCACCTACGCGGGGGTTCCGGAGACCCAGTACTTC.

This clone was picked up a small number of times. The genes are TRBV5-1 and TRBJ2-3; TRBD2 is a possible D gene (6 bases). Germline CDR1 is SGHRS and CDR2 is YFSETQ. V was clipped by 9 bases and J by 0 bases, with 20 bases between them. This CDR3 region has 16 residues. The DNA for the CDR3 is TGCGCCACCTCGCCCTCTGGCGGGACTAGCACAGATACGCAGTATTTT. Protein product: CATSPSGGTSTDTQYF.

This clone was seen ten or more times. The rearrangement uses TRBV5-6 and TRBJ2-1; 11 bases map to TRBD2. Looked up from germline, CDR1 is SGHDT and CDR2 is YYEEEE. The trim removed 3 bases at V and 7 bases at J, leaving 6 bases unmatched. This CDR3 is 15 amino acids long. The CDR3 here is CASSSTSGGGNEQFF. The CDR3 nucleotides read TGTGCCAGCAGCTCCACTAGCGGGGGAGGGAATGAGCAGTTCTTC.

This clone was counted a few times. The chain joins TRBV19 to TRBJ1-6; TRBD1 might be the D (6 bases). The CDR3 sequence is 14 residues long. Germline CDR1 reads LNHDA; CDR2 reads SQIVND (reference sequence). Trimming shortened V by 11 bases and J by 0 bases, and 11 bases separated the two germline ends. CDR3 coding DNA: TGTGCCGCCCAGGACAGCTCCTATAATTCACCCCTCCACTTT. This translates into CAAQDSSYNSPLHF.

Ten or more counts support this clone. The rearrangement joins TRBV2 to TRBJ2-3, with 7 bases fitting TRBD1. The V gene end was trimmed by 8 bases and the J gene end by 3 bases; junction bases not matched to a gene: 5. From germline, CDR1 is SNHLY and CDR2 FYNNEI. The CDR3 has 13 residues. The CDR3 nucleotides read TGTGCCAGCTCCCGACAGGGAACAGATACGCAGTATTTT. Translation gives CASSRQGTDTQYF.

The V and J genes are TRBV6-5 and TRBJ2-3; D ambiguous. Looked up from germline, CDR1 is MNHEY and CDR2 is SVGAGI. The CDR3 extends over 13 amino acids. Deletions cut 5 bases from V and 1 base from J, with 7 bases between. CDR3 in DNA: TGTGCCAGCAGTCCCCGTCGCACAGATACGCAGTATTTT. Protein product: CASSPRRTDTQYF.

This clone was seen many times. The chain recombines TRBV30 with TRBJ2-2; D uncertain. The CDR3 has 13 amino acids. V was shortened by 2 bases and J by 1 base, with 5 bases between the two germline ends. Germline loops: CDR1 GTSNPN, CDR2 SVGIG (reference sequence). CDR3 region: CAWSNRNTGELFF. The CDR3 DNA reads TGTGCCTGGAGTAACAGGAACACCGGGGAGCTGTTTTTT.

This sequence joins TRBV29-1 and TRBJ1-2; D call uncertain. V was trimmed by 3 bases and J by 1 base, leaving 18 bases between them. CDR1 is SQVTM, CDR2 ANQGSEA, per germline. This CDR3 contains 16 residues. The CDR3 coding sequence is TGCAGCGTTGACGCGGGCAGTCGTATGGTTAACTATGGCTACACCTTC. This translates into CSVDAGSRMVNYGYTF.

The chain links TRBV27 to TRBJ1-1; D is possibly TRBD1 (5 bases). This CDR3 region has 12 residues. The ends were cut back, 6 bases at V and 9 bases at J, with 14 bases in the middle. Germline V gene sequence: CDR1 MNHEY, CDR2 SMNVEV (reference sequence). Written as DNA, the CDR3 is TGTGCCAGCAGCCCCAGGGAGGGGAAAGCTTTCTTT. Its protein is CASSPREGKAFF.

This chain connects TRBV28 to TRBJ2-5; 8 nucleotides line up with TRBD1. The last part of the DNA fits TRBJ2-7 better; the J call may be wrong. Germline CDR1 MDHEN, CDR2 SYDVKM. The CDR3 totals 13 residues. CDR3 in DNA: TGTGCCAGCATAACAGGGGGATCCTACGAGCAGTACTTC. Its translation is CASITGGSYEQYF.

This sequence joins TRBV4-3 and TRBJ2-5, with D possibly TRBD1 on 6 matching bases. CDR1 and CDR2 from the germline V gene are LGHNA and YSLEER. V was pared by 8 bases and J by 2 bases, with 18 bases between. The CDR3 is made up of 15 amino acids. CDR3 amino acids: CASAQNGQIQETQYF. The CDR3 DNA reads as TGCGCCAGCGCCCAGAATGGACAGATACAAGAGACCCAGTACTTC.

This clone was found a few times. This chain joins TRBV10-3 and TRBJ2-5; maybe TRBD2 (6 bases). Germline V gives CDR1 ENHRY, CDR2 SYGVKD. The germline V and J ends were trimmed by 11 bases and 0 bases, with 13 bases remaining between them. This CDR3 spans 13 amino acids. This CDR3 is CAVGGGDQETQYF. The CDR3 nucleotides are TGTGCCGTCGGGGGTGGGGACCAAGAGACCCAGTACTTC.

This clone was found a few times. The V gene is TRBV7-2, the J gene TRBJ2-7; 11 bases map to TRBD2. This CDR3 region has 16 residues. Germline loops: CDR1 SGHTA, CDR2 FQGNSA. The trim removed 0 bases at V and 2 bases at J, leaving 3 bases unmatched. The CDR3 bases are TGTGCCAGCAGCTTAGCCGGGACTAGCGGCCCCTACGAGCAGTACTTC. This encodes CASSLAGTSGPYEQYF. The complete variable domain, with remaining parts taken from reference TRBV7-2 and TRBJ2-7, reads GAGVSQSPSNKVTEKGKDVELRCDPISGHTALYWYRQSLGQGLEFLIYFQGNSAPDKSGLPSDRFSAERTGGSVSTLTIQRTQQEDSAVYLCASSLAGTSGPYEQYFGPGTRLTVT.

This clone has at least ten counts. The chain uses TRBV10-3 and TRBJ2-5, with a weak D call TRBD1 (5 bases). V was shortened by 6 bases and J by 0 bases, with 11 bases between the two germline ends. CDR1 is ENHRY, CDR2 SYGVKD, per germline. There are 14 residues in the CDR3. The CDR3 loop is CAIRETEHQETQYF. In nucleotides, the CDR3 is TGTGCCATCAGGGAGACAGAACACCAAGAGACCCAGTACTTC.

The J gene is TRBJ2-7, the V gene TRBV7-6; 9 bases are shared with TRBD1. With V trimmed by 2 bases and J by 2 bases, 4 bases remained unmatched. The CDR3 is 15 amino acids. The V gene's germline CDR1 is SGHVS and CDR2 FNYEAQ. The CDR3 nucleotides read TGTGCCAGCAGCTTACGACAGGGGGGGGCCTACGAGCAGTACTTC. Translated: CASSLRQGGAYEQYF. Combining the CDR3 with reference TRBV7-6 and TRBJ2-7 gives the whole variable domain GAGVSQSPRYKVTKRGQDVALRCDPISGHVSLYWYRQALGQGPEFLTYFNYEAQQDKSGLPNDRFSAERPEGSISTLTIQRTEQRDSAMYRCASSLRQGGAYEQYFGPGTRLTVT.

This clone was picked up a small number of times. The chain has TRBV4-2 and TRBJ1-2; 11 nucleotides align to TRBD1. CDR3 length: 19 amino acids. Germline lookup yields CDR1 LGHNA and CDR2 YNFKEQ. V trimming: 0 bases; J trimming: 4 bases; junction bases outside the gene matches: 13. In DNA form, the CDR3 reads TGTGCCAGCAGCCAAGATCTTCTTATAGGGACAGGGGGGAGCTATGGCTACACCTTC. It codes for CASSQDLLIGTGGSYGYTF.

This chain joins TRBV9 and TRBJ2-3; 7 nucleotides line up with TRBD1. After removal of 2 bases from V and 3 bases from J, the junction contained 0 bases not matched to a gene. CDR3 length equals 13 residues. Germline-derived CDR1 and CDR2 are SGDLS and YYNGEE. The CDR3: CASSVTGTDTQYF. The CDR3 DNA is TGTGCCAGCAGCGTGACAGGGACAGATACGCAGTATTTT.